This T cell receptor beta chain emerged from a study of T cells in Graves' hyperthyroidism and ophthalmopathy. About 10 ml fresh peripheral blood yielded the PBMCs. General study results and limits: Most expanded thyroid clonotypes above 0.001 recurred in blood.

The CDR3 has 12 residues. The V end lost 5 bases, the J end lost 2 bases, and 3 bases lay between the germline ends. Per germline, CDR1 LGHDT and CDR2 YNNKEL (reference sequence). This clonotype was seen at least ten times. What it binds is unknown. The investigators amplified TCR beta CDR3 regions from RNA transcripts. HTBI primers drove first-round RT-PCR of the TCR CDR3. TCRdb called the multiplex PCR reads again in MiXCR, with one record for every CDR3 protein. The table shows more than 350,000 distinct CDR3 sequences, with approximately 14% occurring only once. This chain connects TRBV3-1 to TRBJ2-2, with D hard to call. This clonotype was obtained from a woman aged 55 to 70 with Graves' ophthalmopathy. The sample was blood. The CDR3 loop reads CASSYNTGELFF. The CDR3 DNA follows: TGTGCCAGCAGCTACAACACCGGGGAGCTGTTTTTT. Full variable domain (outside the CDR3, taken from reference TRBV3-1 and TRBJ2-2): DTAVSQTPKYLVTQMGNDKSIKCEQNLGHDTMYWYKQDSKKFLKIMFSYNNKELIINETVPNRFSPKSPDKAHLNLHINSLELGDSAVYFCASSYNTGELFFGEGSRLTVL.